What follows is one T cell receptor (beta chain) and its context. The data were taken from a study of blood T cell repertoires in COVID-19. Study as a whole: The United States, Italy and Spain supplied acute and convalescent COVID-19 samples.

The study drew participants aged about 18 to 95 years from some 23 US areas. Cohort 3 recovered donors had two negative PCRs, clearance, or symptom resolution. Deletions cut 5 bases from V and 7 bases from J, with 15 bases between. This CDR3 is built from 14 residues. CDR1 and CDR2 (germline): LGHNT, FRNRAP. Per the original data handling: Amplifying reference gene primers gave estimates of nucleated cell counts. Data came from immunoSEQ multiplex PCR; TCRdb stores just in-frame clones and leaves some out. The DNA gave D and trimming, while V, J and clone size come from that table. The sample has around 240,000 clones; approximately 85% are singletons.

This sequence joins TRBV12-5 and TRBJ2-1; tentative D call: TRBD1 (5 bases). This clonotype was sampled from a woman aged 50 to 60 who had recovered from COVID-19. Source material: PBMCs or T cells enriched from blood (not recorded which). CDR3 nucleotides: TGTGCTAGTGGTCAGGGTTACGGTGGAAATGAGCAGTTCTTC. Translation gives CASGQGYGGNEQFF. Full variable domain (outside the CDR3, taken from reference TRBV12-5 and TRBJ2-1): DARVTQTPRHKVTEMGQEVTMRCQPILGHNTVFWYRQTMMQGLELLAYFRNRAPLDDSGMPKDRFSAEMPDATLATLKIQPSEPRDSAVYFCASGQGYGGNEQFFGPGTRLTVL.